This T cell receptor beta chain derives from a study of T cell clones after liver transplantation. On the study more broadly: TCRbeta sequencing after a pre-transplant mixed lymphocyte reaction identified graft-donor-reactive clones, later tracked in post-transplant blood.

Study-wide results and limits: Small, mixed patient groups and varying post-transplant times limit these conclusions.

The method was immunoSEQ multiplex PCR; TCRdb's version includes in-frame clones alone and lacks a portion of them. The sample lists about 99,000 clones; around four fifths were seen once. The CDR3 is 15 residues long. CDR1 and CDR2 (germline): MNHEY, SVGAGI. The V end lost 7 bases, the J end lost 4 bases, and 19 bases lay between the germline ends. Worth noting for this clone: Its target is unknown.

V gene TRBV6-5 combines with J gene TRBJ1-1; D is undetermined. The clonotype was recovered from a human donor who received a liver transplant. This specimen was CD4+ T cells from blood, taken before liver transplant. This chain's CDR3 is CASTSNRLSGTEAFF. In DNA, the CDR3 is TGTGCCAGCACCTCCAATCGGCTTTCCGGCACTGAAGCTTTCTTT.